This T cell receptor (beta chain) originates from a study of T cell responses to AZD1222 COVID-19 vaccine. With regard to this clone: The antigen is undetermined.

CDR3 length equals 12 residues. The data were produced by immunoSEQ multiplex PCR, yet TCRdb's version contains in-frame clones alone and is incomplete. The sample has over 150,000 clones; roughly 92% are singletons. General observations from the study: Repertoires were obtained only post-peak T cell response. Only 5 to 7 AZD1222 recipients tested seropositive at baseline.

The rearrangement links TRBV5-3 to TRBJ2-7; D gene unclear. TRBV5-3 is marked as an open reading frame, function uncertain. This specimen was peripheral blood, taken on day 0 of AZD1222 vaccination. The receptor comes from an adult in good health. CDR3 sequence: CPGGVRSYEQYF. CDR3 bases: TGTCCGGGTGGGGTCAGGTCCTACGAGCAGTACTTC.